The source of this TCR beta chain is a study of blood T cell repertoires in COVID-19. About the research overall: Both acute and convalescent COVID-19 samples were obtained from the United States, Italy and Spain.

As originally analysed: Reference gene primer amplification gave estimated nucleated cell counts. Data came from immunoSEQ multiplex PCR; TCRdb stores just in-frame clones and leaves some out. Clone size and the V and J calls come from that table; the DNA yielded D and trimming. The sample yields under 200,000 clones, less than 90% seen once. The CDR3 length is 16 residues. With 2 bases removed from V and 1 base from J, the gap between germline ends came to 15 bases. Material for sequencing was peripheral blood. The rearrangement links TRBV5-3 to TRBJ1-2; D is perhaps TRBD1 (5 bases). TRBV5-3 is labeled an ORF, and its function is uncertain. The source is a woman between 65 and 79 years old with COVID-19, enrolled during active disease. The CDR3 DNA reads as TGTGCCAGAAGCTTTCGGGGGTACACCCTTAACTATGGCTACACCTTC. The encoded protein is CARSFRGYTLNYGYTF.